The clone carrying this TCR beta chain came up a few times. CD45RA-negative memory and CD45RA+ naive subsets were split from the CD4+ cells. The sample comes from a study of shared clonotypes between healthy human individuals. On the study more broadly: Every donor yielded three CD4 naive, three CD4 memory, two CD8 naive and one CD8 memory plate.

At deep level, the assay was performed. Template for every sorted-subset replicate PCR totaled approximately 200 ng DNA, approximately 30,000 T cell genomes. The protocol was immunoSEQ multiplex PCR, while the TCRdb copy is restricted to in-frame clones and leaves out a portion. Of about 660,000 clones in the sample, around 67% were seen once. Germline lookup yields CDR1 SGHTA and CDR2 FQGTGA. V lost 3 bases and J lost 3, with 10 bases in between. The CDR3 sequence is 14 residues long. This chain links TRBV7-3 with TRBJ2-3; D might be TRBD1 (6 bases). The receptor comes from a woman in her 30s in good health. The sample consisted of memory CD4+ T cells sorted from blood. Subset of the sample: CD45RA-negative fraction. As DNA, the CDR3 is TGTGCCAGCAGCTTGGACAGACGGACAGATACGCAGTATTTT. Translated: CASSLDRRTDTQYF.